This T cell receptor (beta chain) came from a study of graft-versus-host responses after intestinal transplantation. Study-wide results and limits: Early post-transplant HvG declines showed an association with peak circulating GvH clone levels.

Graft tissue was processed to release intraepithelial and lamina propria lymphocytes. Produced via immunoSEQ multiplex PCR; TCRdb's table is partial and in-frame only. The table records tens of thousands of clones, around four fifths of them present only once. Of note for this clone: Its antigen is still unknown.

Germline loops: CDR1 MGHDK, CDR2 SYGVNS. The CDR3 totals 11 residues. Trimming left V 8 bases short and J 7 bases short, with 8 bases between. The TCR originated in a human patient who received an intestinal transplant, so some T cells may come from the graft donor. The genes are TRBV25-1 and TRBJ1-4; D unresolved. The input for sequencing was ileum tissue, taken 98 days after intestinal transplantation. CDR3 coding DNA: TGTGCCAGCGAAGGTACTGAAAAACTGTTTTTT. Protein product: CASEGTEKLFF.